This T cell receptor (beta chain) originates from a study of radiation and T cells in renal cell carcinoma. About the study: Nephrectomy followed 15 Gy stereotactic body radiation by 4 weeks.

Data came from immunoSEQ multiplex PCR; TCRdb stores just in-frame clones and leaves some out. The data show 150,000 to 190,000 clones, roughly 89% seen once. Documented time point: blood 2 weeks post-SBRT. Described treatment: 15 Gy SBRT to primary tumor, nephrectomy 4 weeks later. Germline CDR1 is SGDLS and CDR2 is YYNGEE. The CDR3 loop spans 14 amino acids. V gave up 3 bases and J gave up 0 bases, with 7 bases separating them. This specimen consisted of blood, obtained from a patient whose treatment included radiotherapy and nephrectomy. The chain has TRBV9 and TRBJ1-3; D gene ambiguous. The sequence was obtained from a woman aged 45 to 65 with renal cell carcinoma. The CDR3 sequence: CASSAYGSGNTIYF. The CDR3, as DNA: TGTGCCAGCAGCGCGTACGGCTCTGGAAACACCATATATTTT.